What follows is one T cell receptor (beta chain) and its context. The repertoire was sequenced with immunoSEQ multiplex PCR; TCRdb's copy has only in-frame clones and lacks some. The sample has about 120,000 clones; about 91% are singletons. The length of the CDR3 is 16 residues. J lost 3 bases, V lost 4 bases, and 12 bases had no gene match. CDR1 SGHDN and CDR2 FVKESK come from the germline V gene. The data are from a study of control samples from healthy donors and cancer patients. This sequence was found in a man aged 40-49 years in good health. The chain is built from TRBV14 and TRBJ2-7; 7 bases agree with TRBD1. Sequenced material: blood. CDR3 residues: CASSLRSTGSYYEQYF. The CDR3 DNA sequence: TGTGCCAGCAGCCTAAGGTCGACAGGGTCCTACTACGAGCAGTACTTC.